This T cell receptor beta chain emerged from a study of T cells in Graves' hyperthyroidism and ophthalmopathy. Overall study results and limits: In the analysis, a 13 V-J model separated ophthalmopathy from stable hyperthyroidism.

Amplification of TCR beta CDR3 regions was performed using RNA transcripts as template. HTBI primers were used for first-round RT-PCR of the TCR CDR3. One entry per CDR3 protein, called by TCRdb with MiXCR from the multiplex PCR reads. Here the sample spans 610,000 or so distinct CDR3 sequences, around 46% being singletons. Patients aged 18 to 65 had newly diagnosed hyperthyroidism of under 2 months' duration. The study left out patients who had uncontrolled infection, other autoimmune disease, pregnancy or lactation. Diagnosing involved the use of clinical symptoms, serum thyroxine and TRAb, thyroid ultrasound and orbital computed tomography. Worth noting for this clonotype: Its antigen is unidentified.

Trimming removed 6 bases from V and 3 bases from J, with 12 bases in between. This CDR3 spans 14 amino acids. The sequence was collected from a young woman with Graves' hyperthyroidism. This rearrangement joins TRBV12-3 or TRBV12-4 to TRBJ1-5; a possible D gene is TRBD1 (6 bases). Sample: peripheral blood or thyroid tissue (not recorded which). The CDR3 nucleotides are TGTGCCAGCAGCCGGACAGCCGACAATCAGCCCCAGCATTTT. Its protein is CASSRTADNQPQHF.